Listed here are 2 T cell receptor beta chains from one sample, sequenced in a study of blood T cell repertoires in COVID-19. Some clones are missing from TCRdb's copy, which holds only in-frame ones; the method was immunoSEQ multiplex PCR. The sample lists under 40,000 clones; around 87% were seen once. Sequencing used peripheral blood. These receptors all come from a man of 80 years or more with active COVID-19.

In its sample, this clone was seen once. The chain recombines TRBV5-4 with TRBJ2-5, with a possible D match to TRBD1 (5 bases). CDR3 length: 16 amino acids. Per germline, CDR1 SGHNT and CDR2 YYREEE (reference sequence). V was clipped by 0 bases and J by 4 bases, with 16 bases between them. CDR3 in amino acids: CASSLASRQIGETQYF. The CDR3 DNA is TGTGCCAGCAGCTTGGCCAGTCGACAGATAGGAGAGACCCAGTACTTC. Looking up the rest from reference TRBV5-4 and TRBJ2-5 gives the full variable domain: ETGVTQSPTHLIKTRGQQVTLRCSSQSGHNTVSWYQQALGQGPQFIFQYYREEENGRGNFPPRFSGLQFPNYSSELNVNALELDDSALYLCASSLASRQIGETQYFGPGTRLLVL.

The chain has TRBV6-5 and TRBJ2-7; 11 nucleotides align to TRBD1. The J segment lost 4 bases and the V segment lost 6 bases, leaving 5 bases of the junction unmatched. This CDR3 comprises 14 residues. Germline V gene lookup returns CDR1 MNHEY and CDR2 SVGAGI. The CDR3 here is CASRRGQGAYEQYF. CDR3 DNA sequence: TGTGCCAGCAGACGCGGACAGGGGGCTTACGAGCAGTACTTC.